Listed below are T cell receptor beta chains from one sample, sequenced in a study of blood T cell repertoires in COVID-19. Measured with immunoSEQ multiplex PCR; TCRdb has only the in-frame clones, and not every one. The repertoire has some 78,000 clones, about nine tenths of them found once; the top ten carry 9% to 15%. Input material: peripheral blood. The source is a man between 65 and 80 years old with active or convalescent COVID-19. Each CDR3 is given with its conserved first and last residue. D genes are given only for firm matches. Rows may omit the clone size; those that give it use once, few, many or a size class.

CDR3 protein: CASSLAGGPSFYGYTF; CDR3 DNA: TGCGCCAGCAGCTTGGCGGGCGGGCCCTCCTTTTATGGCTACACCTTC; V gene: TRBV5-1; D gene: NA; clone size: once; J gene: TRBJ1-2
CDR3 protein: CASSLAGTNSYNEQFF; CDR3 DNA: TGTGCCAGCAGCTTAGCGGGCACAAACTCCTACAATGAGCAGTTCTTC; V gene: TRBV7-2; D gene: NA; clone size: NA; J gene: TRBJ2-1
CDR3 protein: CASSLAPSGAANTGELFF; CDR3 DNA: TGTGCCAGCAGCTTAGCGCCTAGCGGGGCTGCGAACACCGGGGAGCTGTTTTTT; V gene: TRBV7-2; D gene: TRBD2; clone size: few; J gene: TRBJ2-2
CDR3 protein: CASSQMMTGPYNEQFF; CDR3 DNA: TGCGCCAGCAGCCAAATGATGACAGGCCCCTACAATGAGCAGTTCTTC; V gene: TRBV4-3; D gene: NA; clone size: once; J gene: TRBJ2-1
CDR3 protein: CASSREGGDTEAFF; CDR3 DNA: TGTGCCAGCAGTCGAGAGGGAGGAGACACTGAAGCTTTCTTT; V gene: TRBV6-5; D gene: NA; clone size: NA; J gene: TRBJ1-1
CDR3 protein: CASSVDPGGTGELFF; CDR3 DNA: TGTGCCAGCAGCGTAGATCCGGGAGGCACCGGGGAGCTGTTTTTT; V gene: TRBV9; D gene: TRBD2; clone size: NA; J gene: TRBJ2-2
CDR3 protein: CASSLAVAGRGANVLTF; CDR3 DNA: TGTGCCAGCAGCTTAGCTGTGGCCGGGAGAGGGGCCAACGTCCTGACTTTC; V gene: TRBV7-9; D gene: NA; clone size: NA; J gene: TRBJ2-6
CDR3 protein: CASSLDRSGVLTF; CDR3 DNA: TGTGCCAGCAGCTTAGACAGGTCAGGCGTCCTGACTTTC; V gene: TRBV7-2; D gene: NA; clone size: NA; J gene: TRBJ2-6
CDR3 protein: CASSGQGLNQPQHF; CDR3 DNA: TGTGCCAGCAGTGGGCAGGGTCTCAATCAGCCCCAGCATTTT; V gene: TRBV25-1; D gene: NA; clone size: NA; J gene: TRBJ1-5
CDR3 protein: CASSVGSEETLHF; CDR3 DNA: TGCGCCAGCAGCGTGGGATCCGAGGAGACCCTCCACTTT; V gene: TRBV5-1; D gene: NA; clone size: once; J gene: TRBJ1-6
CDR3 protein: CASSLTGVSGNTIYF; CDR3 DNA: TGTGCCAGCAGCTTAACAGGGGTCTCTGGAAACACCATATATTTT; V gene: TRBV7-9; D gene: TRBD1; clone size: once; J gene: TRBJ1-3
CDR3 protein: CASKRSGDTGTQYF; CDR3 DNA: TGTGCCAGCAAGAGAAGCGGGGATACAGGTACGCAGTATTTT; V gene: TRBV7-2; D gene: TRBD2; clone size: NA; J gene: TRBJ2-3
CDR3 protein: CSVGTKTGGNQPQHF; CDR3 DNA: TGCAGCGTGGGAACGAAGACAGGGGGCAATCAGCCCCAGCATTTT; V gene: TRBV29-1; D gene: TRBD1; clone size: NA; J gene: TRBJ1-5
CDR3 protein: CASSRRGIGGELFF; CDR3 DNA: TGTGCCAGCAGTCGCAGGGGGATAGGCGGGGAGCTGTTTTTT; V gene: TRBV7-7; D gene: TRBD1; clone size: once; J gene: TRBJ2-2
CDR3 protein: CASSLTGGLSYGYTF; CDR3 DNA: TGTGCCAGCAGCCTAACCGGGGGGTTGAGCTATGGCTACACCTTC; V gene: TRBV7-9; D gene: NA; clone size: NA; J gene: TRBJ1-2
CDR3 protein: CASSLGTGLNIETQYF; CDR3 DNA: TGTGCCAGCAGCTTAGGGACAGGCCTTAACATTGAGACCCAGTACTTC; V gene: TRBV7-8; D gene: TRBD1; clone size: NA; J gene: TRBJ2-5
CDR3 protein: CASSPEDNSYEQYF; CDR3 DNA: TGTGCCAGCAGCCCCGAGGACAACTCCTACGAGCAGTACTTC; V gene: TRBV14; D gene: NA; clone size: NA; J gene: TRBJ2-7
CDR3 protein: CASSLLTGTGPYGYTF; CDR3 DNA: TGTGCCAGCAGTTTATTGACTGGGACAGGCCCCTATGGCTACACCTTC; V gene: TRBV27; D gene: TRBD1; clone size: once; J gene: TRBJ1-2
CDR3 protein: CASSQGNLGYGYTF; CDR3 DNA: TGCGCCAGCAGCCAAGGAAATCTAGGCTATGGCTACACCTTC; V gene: TRBV4-1; D gene: NA; clone size: NA; J gene: TRBJ1-2
CDR3 protein: CASSPGTGRTQYF; CDR3 DNA: TGTGCCAGCAGCCCGGGGACAGGGCGGACCCAGTACTTC; V gene: TRBV7-2; D gene: TRBD1; clone size: NA; J gene: TRBJ2-5
CDR3 protein: CASSLAGGHNEQFF; CDR3 DNA: TGTGCCAGCAGTCTAGCGGGGGGGCATAATGAGCAGTTCTTC; V gene: TRBV27; D gene: TRBD2; clone size: NA; J gene: TRBJ2-1
CDR3 protein: CASSLTAGGPYETQYF; CDR3 DNA: TGTGCCAGCAGTTTAACAGCGGGGGGACCTTATGAGACCCAGTACTTC; V gene: TRBV27; D gene: TRBD2; clone size: NA; J gene: TRBJ2-5
CDR3 protein: CATSGGGVEVNQPQHF; CDR3 DNA: TGTGCCACCAGTGGAGGCGGCGTGGAAGTCAATCAGCCCCAGCATTTT; V gene: TRBV24-1; D gene: NA; clone size: NA; J gene: TRBJ1-5
CDR3 protein: CASSVERGGVGNSPLHF; CDR3 DNA: TGTGCCAGCAGCGTAGAAAGGGGGGGCGTAGGTAATTCACCCCTCCACTTT; V gene: TRBV9; D gene: NA; clone size: NA; J gene: TRBJ1-6
CDR3 protein: CASSISSPSSGNTIYF; CDR3 DNA: TGTGCCAGCAGTATATCGAGCCCAAGCTCTGGAAACACCATATATTTT; V gene: TRBV6-2/TRBV6-3; D gene: NA; clone size: NA; J gene: TRBJ1-3
CDR3 protein: CASSFRDSSYEQYF; CDR3 DNA: TGTGCCAGCAGCTTCCGGGACAGTTCCTACGAGCAGTACTTC; V gene: TRBV4-2; D gene: TRBD1; clone size: NA; J gene: TRBJ2-7
CDR3 protein: CASGGQRGEAFF; CDR3 DNA: TGTGCCAGCGGTGGGCAGCGGGGTGAAGCTTTCTTT; V gene: TRBV2; D gene: NA; clone size: NA; J gene: TRBJ1-1
CDR3 protein: CAITSRLNTEAFF; CDR3 DNA: TGTGCCATCACCTCCAGATTGAACACTGAAGCTTTCTTT; V gene: TRBV10-3; D gene: NA; clone size: NA; J gene: TRBJ1-1
CDR3 protein: CASSQDRGQGVYGYTF; CDR3 DNA: TGTGCCAGCAGCCAAGATAGGGGACAGGGAGTCTATGGCTACACCTTC; V gene: TRBV3-1/TRBV3-2; D gene: TRBD1; clone size: NA; J gene: TRBJ1-2
CDR3 protein: CASSPQSPRAATNEKLFF; CDR3 DNA: TGTGCCAGCTCACCACAATCCCCGAGAGCTGCAACTAATGAAAAACTGTTTTTT; V gene: TRBV18; D gene: NA; clone size: NA; J gene: TRBJ1-4
CDR3 protein: CASSLGGTNYGYTF; CDR3 DNA: TGTGCCAGCAGTTTGGGGGGGACTAACTATGGCTACACCTTC; V gene: TRBV28; D gene: NA; clone size: NA; J gene: TRBJ1-2
CDR3 protein: CASSQDPGTSGGGETQYF; CDR3 DNA: TGTGCCAGCAGCCAAGACCCAGGGACTAGCGGGGGGGGAGAGACCCAGTACTTC; V gene: TRBV3-1/TRBV3-2; D gene: TRBD2; clone size: NA; J gene: TRBJ2-5
CDR3 protein: CALESAGRGTLSAFF; CDR3 DNA: TGTGCCTTAGAAAGCGCGGGAAGAGGGACTCTCTCGGCTTTCTTT; V gene: TRBV30; D gene: NA; clone size: once; J gene: TRBJ1-1
CDR3 protein: CASTIGGGHYSYEQYF; CDR3 DNA: TGCGCCAGCACCATAGGGGGTGGGCATTATTCCTACGAGCAGTACTTC; V gene: TRBV5-1; D gene: NA; clone size: once; J gene: TRBJ2-7
CDR3 protein: CASSHGTSGGADTQYF; CDR3 DNA: TGTGCCAGCAGCCATGGGACTAGCGGGGGTGCAGATACGCAGTATTTT; V gene: TRBV7-9; D gene: TRBD2; clone size: NA; J gene: TRBJ2-3
CDR3 protein: CASSLGLSGTGELFF; CDR3 DNA: TGTGCCAGCAGCTTAGGACTCTCCGGCACCGGGGAGCTGTTTTTT; V gene: TRBV11-3; D gene: NA; clone size: NA; J gene: TRBJ2-2
CDR3 protein: CASSLYSGEVSYEQYF; CDR3 DNA: TGTGCCAGCAGTTTATATTCGGGGGAAGTCTCCTACGAGCAGTACTTC; V gene: TRBV27; D gene: NA; clone size: NA; J gene: TRBJ2-7
CDR3 protein: CASSPRWDRGVLFF; CDR3 DNA: TGTGCCAGCAGCCCACGCTGGGACAGGGGGGTTCTGTTTTTT; V gene: TRBV5-6; D gene: TRBD1; clone size: NA; J gene: TRBJ1-4
CDR3 protein: CASSQEGDRVSTGELFF; CDR3 DNA: TGTGCCAGCAGCCAAGAAGGGGACAGGGTATCCACCGGGGAGCTGTTTTTT; V gene: TRBV3-1/TRBV3-2; D gene: TRBD1; clone size: NA; J gene: TRBJ2-2
CDR3 protein: CAWRGGGRYEKLFF; CDR3 DNA: TGTGCCTGGAGGGGAGGAGGACGCTATGAAAAACTGTTTTTT; V gene: TRBV30; D gene: NA; clone size: NA; J gene: TRBJ1-4
CDR3 protein: CASSKLDRGRDIYEQYF; CDR3 DNA: TGTGCCAGTAGTAAGTTGGACAGGGGGCGCGATATCTACGAGCAGTACTTC; V gene: TRBV19; D gene: TRBD1; clone size: NA; J gene: TRBJ2-7
CDR3 protein: CATSKGGSTEAFF; CDR3 DNA: TGTGCCACCAGCAAAGGAGGGAGCACTGAAGCTTTCTTT; V gene: TRBV15; D gene: NA; clone size: NA; J gene: TRBJ1-1
CDR3 protein: CASSDGLWEQYF; CDR3 DNA: TGCGCCAGCAGTGATGGGCTTTGGGAGCAGTACTTC; V gene: TRBV10-2; D gene: NA; clone size: NA; J gene: TRBJ2-7
CDR3 protein: CASSSPGTGSYPHEQYF; CDR3 DNA: TGTGCCAGCAGCTCCCCCGGGACAGGCTCTTACCCCCACGAGCAGTACTTC; V gene: TRBV5-6; D gene: TRBD1; clone size: once; J gene: TRBJ2-7
CDR3 protein: CASSSGFSGNTIYF; CDR3 DNA: TGCGCCAGCAGCTCCGGGTTCTCTGGAAACACCATATATTTT; V gene: TRBV5-1; D gene: NA; clone size: NA; J gene: TRBJ1-3